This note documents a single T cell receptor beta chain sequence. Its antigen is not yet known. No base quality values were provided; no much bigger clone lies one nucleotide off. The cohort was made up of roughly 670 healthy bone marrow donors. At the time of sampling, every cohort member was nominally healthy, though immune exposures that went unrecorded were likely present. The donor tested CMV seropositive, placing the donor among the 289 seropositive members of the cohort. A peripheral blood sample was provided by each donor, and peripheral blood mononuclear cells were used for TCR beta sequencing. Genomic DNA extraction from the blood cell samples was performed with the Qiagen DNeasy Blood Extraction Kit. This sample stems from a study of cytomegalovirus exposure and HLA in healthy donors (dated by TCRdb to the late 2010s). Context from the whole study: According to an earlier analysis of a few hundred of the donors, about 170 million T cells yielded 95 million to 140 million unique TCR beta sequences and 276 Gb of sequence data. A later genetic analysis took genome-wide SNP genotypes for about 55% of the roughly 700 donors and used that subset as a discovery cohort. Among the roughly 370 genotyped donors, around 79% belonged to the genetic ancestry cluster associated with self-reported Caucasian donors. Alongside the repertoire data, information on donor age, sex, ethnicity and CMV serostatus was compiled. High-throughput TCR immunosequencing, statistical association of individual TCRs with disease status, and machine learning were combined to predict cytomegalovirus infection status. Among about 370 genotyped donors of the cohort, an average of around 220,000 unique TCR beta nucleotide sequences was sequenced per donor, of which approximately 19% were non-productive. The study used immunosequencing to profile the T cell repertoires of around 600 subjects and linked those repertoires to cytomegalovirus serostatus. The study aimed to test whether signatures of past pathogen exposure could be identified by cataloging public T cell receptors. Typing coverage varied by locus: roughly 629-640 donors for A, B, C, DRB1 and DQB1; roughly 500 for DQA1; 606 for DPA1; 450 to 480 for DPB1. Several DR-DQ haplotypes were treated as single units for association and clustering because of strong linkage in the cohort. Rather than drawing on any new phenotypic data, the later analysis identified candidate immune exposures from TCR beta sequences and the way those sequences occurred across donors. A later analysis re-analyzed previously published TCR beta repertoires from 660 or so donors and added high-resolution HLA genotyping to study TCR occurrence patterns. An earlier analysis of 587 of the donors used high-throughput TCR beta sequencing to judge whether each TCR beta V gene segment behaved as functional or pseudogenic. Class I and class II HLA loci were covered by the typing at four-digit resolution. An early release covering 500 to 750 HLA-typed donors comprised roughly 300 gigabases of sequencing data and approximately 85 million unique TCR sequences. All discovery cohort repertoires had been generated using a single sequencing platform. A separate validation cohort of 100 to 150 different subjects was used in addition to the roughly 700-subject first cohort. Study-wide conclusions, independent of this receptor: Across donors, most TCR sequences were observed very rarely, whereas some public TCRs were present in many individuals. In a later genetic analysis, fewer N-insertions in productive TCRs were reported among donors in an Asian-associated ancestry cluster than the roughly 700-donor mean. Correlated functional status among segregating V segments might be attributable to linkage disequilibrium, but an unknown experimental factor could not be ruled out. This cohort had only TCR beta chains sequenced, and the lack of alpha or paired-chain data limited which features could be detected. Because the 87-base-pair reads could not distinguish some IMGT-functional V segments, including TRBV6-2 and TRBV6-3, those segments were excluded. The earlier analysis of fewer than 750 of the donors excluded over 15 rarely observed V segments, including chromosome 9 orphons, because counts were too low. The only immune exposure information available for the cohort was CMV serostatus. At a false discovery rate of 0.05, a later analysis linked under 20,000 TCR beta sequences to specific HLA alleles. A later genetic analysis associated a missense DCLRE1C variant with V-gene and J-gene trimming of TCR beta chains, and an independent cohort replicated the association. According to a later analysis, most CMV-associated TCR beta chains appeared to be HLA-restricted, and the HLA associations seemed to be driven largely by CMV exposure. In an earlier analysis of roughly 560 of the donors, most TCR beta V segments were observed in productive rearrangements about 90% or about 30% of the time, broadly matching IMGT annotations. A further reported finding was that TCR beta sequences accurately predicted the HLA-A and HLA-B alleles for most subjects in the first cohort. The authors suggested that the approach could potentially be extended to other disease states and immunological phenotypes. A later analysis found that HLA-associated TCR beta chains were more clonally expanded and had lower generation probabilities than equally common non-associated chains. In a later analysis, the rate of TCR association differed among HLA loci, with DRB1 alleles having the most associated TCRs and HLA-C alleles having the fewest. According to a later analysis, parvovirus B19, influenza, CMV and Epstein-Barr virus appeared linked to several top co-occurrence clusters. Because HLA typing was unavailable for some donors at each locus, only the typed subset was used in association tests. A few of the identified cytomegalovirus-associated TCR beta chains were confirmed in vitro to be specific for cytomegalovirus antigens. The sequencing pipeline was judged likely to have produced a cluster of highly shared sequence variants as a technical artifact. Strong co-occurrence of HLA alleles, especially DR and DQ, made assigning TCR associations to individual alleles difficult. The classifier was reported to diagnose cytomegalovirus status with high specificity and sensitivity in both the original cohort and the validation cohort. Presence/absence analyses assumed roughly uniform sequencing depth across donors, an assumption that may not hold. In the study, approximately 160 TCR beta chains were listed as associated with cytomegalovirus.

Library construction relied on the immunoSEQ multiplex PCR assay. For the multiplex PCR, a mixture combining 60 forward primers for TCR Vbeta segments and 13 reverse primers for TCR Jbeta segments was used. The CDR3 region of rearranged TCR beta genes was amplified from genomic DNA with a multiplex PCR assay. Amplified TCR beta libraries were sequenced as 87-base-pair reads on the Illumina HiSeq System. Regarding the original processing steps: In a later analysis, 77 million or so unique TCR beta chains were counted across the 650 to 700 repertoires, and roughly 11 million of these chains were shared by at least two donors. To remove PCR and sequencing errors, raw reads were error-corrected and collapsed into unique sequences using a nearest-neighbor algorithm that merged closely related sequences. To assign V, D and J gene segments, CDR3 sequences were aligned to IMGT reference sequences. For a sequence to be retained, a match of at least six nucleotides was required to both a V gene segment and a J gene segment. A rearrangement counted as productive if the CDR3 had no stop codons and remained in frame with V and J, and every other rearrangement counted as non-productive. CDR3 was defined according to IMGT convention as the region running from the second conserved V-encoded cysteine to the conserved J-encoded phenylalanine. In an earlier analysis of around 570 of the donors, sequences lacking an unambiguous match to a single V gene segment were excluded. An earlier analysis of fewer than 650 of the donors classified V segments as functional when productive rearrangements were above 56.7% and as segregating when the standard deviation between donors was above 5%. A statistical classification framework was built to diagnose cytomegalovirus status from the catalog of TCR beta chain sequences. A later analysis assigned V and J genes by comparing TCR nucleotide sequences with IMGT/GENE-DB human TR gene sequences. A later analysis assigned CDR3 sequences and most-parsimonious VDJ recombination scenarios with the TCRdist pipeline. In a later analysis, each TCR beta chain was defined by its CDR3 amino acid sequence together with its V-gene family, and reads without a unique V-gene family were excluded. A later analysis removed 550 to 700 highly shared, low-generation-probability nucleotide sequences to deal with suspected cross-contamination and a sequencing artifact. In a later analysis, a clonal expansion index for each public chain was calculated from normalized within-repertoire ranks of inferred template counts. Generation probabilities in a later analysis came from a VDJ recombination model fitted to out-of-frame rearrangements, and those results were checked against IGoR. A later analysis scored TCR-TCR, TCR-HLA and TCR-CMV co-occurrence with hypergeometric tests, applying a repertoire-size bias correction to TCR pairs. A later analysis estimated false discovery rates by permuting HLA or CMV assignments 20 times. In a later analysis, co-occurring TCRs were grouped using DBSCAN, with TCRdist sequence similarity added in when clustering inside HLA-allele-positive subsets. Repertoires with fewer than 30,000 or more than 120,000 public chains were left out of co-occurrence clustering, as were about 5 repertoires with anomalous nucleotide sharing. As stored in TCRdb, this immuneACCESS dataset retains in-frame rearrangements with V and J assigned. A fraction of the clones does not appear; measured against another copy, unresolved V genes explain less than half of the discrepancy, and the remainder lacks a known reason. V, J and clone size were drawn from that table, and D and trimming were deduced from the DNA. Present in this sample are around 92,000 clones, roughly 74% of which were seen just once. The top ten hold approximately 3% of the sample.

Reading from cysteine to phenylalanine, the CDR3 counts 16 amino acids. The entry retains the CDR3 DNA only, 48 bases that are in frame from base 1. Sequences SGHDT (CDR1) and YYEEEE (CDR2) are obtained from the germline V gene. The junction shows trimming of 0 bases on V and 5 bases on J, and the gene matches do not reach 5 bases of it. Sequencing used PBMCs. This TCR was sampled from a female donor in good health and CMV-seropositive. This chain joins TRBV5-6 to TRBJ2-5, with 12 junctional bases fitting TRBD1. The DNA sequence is TGTGCCAGCAGCTTGGGAAGGGGGACAGGGGGCGAGACCCAGTACTTC. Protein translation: CASSLGRGTGGETQYF.